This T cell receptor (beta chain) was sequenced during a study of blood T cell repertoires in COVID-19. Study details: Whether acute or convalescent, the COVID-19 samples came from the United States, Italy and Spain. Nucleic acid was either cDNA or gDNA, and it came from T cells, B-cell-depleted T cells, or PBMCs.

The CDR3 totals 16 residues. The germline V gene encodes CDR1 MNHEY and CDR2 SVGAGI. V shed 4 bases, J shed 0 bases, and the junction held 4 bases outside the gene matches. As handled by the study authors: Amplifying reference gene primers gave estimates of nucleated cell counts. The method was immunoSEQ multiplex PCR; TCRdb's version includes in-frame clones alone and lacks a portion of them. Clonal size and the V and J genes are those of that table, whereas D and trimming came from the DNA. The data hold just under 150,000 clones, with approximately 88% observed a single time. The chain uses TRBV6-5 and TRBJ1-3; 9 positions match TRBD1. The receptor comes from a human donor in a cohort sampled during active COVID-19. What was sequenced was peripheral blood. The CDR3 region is CASSWDRAISGNTIYF. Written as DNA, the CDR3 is TGTGCCAGCAGTTGGGACAGGGCCATCTCTGGAAACACCATATATTTT.